This entry is about one TCR beta chain. In its sample, this clone was seen a few times. Its antigen remains undetermined. Within one base of it there is no much larger clone, and no base qualities were kept. These data originate in a study of cytomegalovirus exposure and HLA in healthy donors (dated by TCRdb to 2016 to 2017). Background for the entire study: In an earlier analysis of approximately 640 of the donors, 276 Gb of sequence data and 100 million or so unique TCR beta sequences from 180 million or so T cells were reported. The study was designed to test whether signatures of past pathogen exposure could be identified by cataloging public T cell receptors. To study patterns of TCR occurrence, a later analysis re-analyzed previously published TCR beta repertoires from around 660 donors and added high-resolution HLA genotyping. On average, roughly 240,000 unique TCR beta nucleotide sequences were sequenced per donor among a few hundred genotyped donors of the cohort, with 15% to 20% of those sequences being non-productive. The T cell repertoires of 550 to 850 subjects were profiled by immunosequencing and related to cytomegalovirus serostatus. Typing coverage differed by locus: A, B, C, DRB1 and DQB1 were typed in roughly 620-630 donors, DQA1 in 522, DPA1 in 600 to 610, and DPB1 in just under 480. To predict cytomegalovirus infection status, the study brought together high-throughput TCR immunosequencing, statistical association of individual TCRs with disease status, and machine learning. HLA typing included class I and class II loci at four-digit resolution. A later genetic analysis took genome-wide SNP genotypes for about 55% of the 666 donors and used that subset as a discovery cohort. About five DR-DQ haplotypes were treated as single units for association and clustering because of strong linkage in the cohort. In an earlier analysis of over 550 of the donors, high-throughput TCR beta sequencing was used to judge whether each TCR beta V gene segment behaved as functional or pseudogenic. All discovery cohort repertoires had been generated using a single sequencing platform. Of the 350 to 450 genotyped donors, roughly 76% were placed in the genetic ancestry cluster associated with self-reported Caucasian donors. Donor age, sex, ethnicity and CMV serostatus were collected together with the repertoire data. Approximately 300 gigabases of sequencing data and 70 million to 85 million unique TCR sequences were included in an early release covering 500 to 750 HLA-typed donors. A separate validation cohort of some 130 different subjects was used in addition to the roughly 700-subject first cohort. Rather than using new phenotypic data, the later analysis identified candidate immune exposures from TCR beta sequences and from how often those sequences occurred across donors. The study at large found these results: In a later analysis, several top co-occurrence clusters were reported to appear linked to parvovirus B19, influenza, CMV and Epstein-Barr virus. In this cohort, only TCR beta chains were sequenced, and detectable features were limited by the absence of alpha or paired-chain data. A later analysis found that HLA-associated TCR beta chains were more clonally expanded and had lower generation probabilities than equally common non-associated chains. In the study, 150 to 200 TCR beta chains were listed as associated with cytomegalovirus. It was suggested by the authors that the approach could potentially be generalized to other disease states and immunological phenotypes. According to a later genetic analysis, donors in an Asian-associated ancestry cluster had fewer N-insertions in productive TCRs than the approximately 710-donor mean. In an earlier analysis of some 500 of the donors, most TCR beta V segments appeared in productive rearrangements about 87% or about 30% of the time, broadly matching IMGT annotations. Some IMGT-functional V segments, including TRBV6-2 and TRBV6-3, could not be told apart with the 87-base-pair reads, so those segments were excluded. In a later analysis, the rate of TCR association differed among HLA loci, with DRB1 alleles having the most associated TCRs and HLA-C alleles having the fewest. Because counts were too low, 15 to 20 rarely observed V segments, including chromosome 9 orphons, were excluded from the earlier analysis of about 500 of the donors. Strong co-occurrence of HLA alleles, especially DR and DQ, made assigning TCR associations to individual alleles difficult. A further reported finding was that TCR beta sequences accurately predicted the HLA-A and HLA-B alleles for most subjects in the first cohort. A later genetic analysis associated a missense DCLRE1C variant with V-gene and J-gene trimming of TCR beta chains, and an independent cohort replicated the association. Because HLA typing was unavailable for some donors at each locus, only the typed subset was used in association tests. The sequencing pipeline was judged likely to have produced a cluster of highly shared sequence variants as a technical artifact. Most CMV-associated TCR beta chains appeared to be HLA-restricted in a later analysis, and the HLA associations seemed to be driven largely by CMV exposure. Most TCR sequences were seen in very few donors, while some public TCRs were found in many individuals. In a later analysis, more than 15,000 TCR beta sequences were associated with specific HLA alleles at a false discovery rate of 0.05. For the cohort, immune exposure information was limited to CMV serostatus. In both the original and validation cohorts, the classifier was reported to diagnose cytomegalovirus status with high specificity and sensitivity. The presence/absence analyses assumed that sequencing depth was roughly uniform across donors, and that assumption may not be true. In vitro tests confirmed that three of the cytomegalovirus-associated TCR beta chains recognize cytomegalovirus antigens. Correlated functional status among segregating V segments might reflect linkage disequilibrium, but an unknown experimental factor could not be ruled out.

V trim: 2 bases; J trim: 2 bases; unmatched bases: 1. The CDR3 goes from the cysteine to the phenylalanine over 14 residues. Only CDR3 DNA is held: 42 bases, read in frame from base 1. The germline V gene encodes CDR1 MDHEN and CDR2 SYDVKM. The cohort was made up of 666 healthy bone marrow donors. At the time of sampling, every cohort member was nominally healthy, though immune exposures that went unrecorded were likely present. The donor tested CMV seronegative and was one of the 352 seronegative cohort members. A peripheral blood sample was collected from each donor, and TCR beta sequencing was performed on peripheral blood mononuclear cells. The Qiagen DNeasy Blood Extraction Kit was used to extract genomic DNA from the blood cell samples. The method was the immunoSEQ multiplex PCR assay. For the multiplex PCR, a mixture combining 60 forward primers for TCR Vbeta segments and 13 reverse primers for TCR Jbeta segments was used. The CDR3 region of rearranged TCR beta genes was amplified from genomic DNA with a multiplex PCR assay. The amplified TCR beta libraries were sequenced on the Illumina HiSeq System as 87-base-pair reads. The paper's processing steps were these. A later analysis tallied around 82 million unique TCR beta chains across the 600 to 700 repertoires, and 10 million to 11 million of those chains were shared by two or more donors. A nearest-neighbor algorithm error-corrected the raw reads and collapsed the reads into unique sequences, merging closely related sequences to remove PCR and sequencing errors. Alignment of CDR3 sequences to IMGT reference sequences was used to assign V, D and J gene segments. Each retained sequence needed at least a six-nucleotide match to both a V gene segment and a J gene segment. A rearrangement was called productive if the CDR3 had no stop codons and remained in frame with V and J, and every other rearrangement was called non-productive. CDR3 was defined by IMGT convention, running from the second conserved V-encoded cysteine to the conserved J-encoded phenylalanine. The earlier analysis of about 500 of the donors excluded sequences that lacked an unambiguous match to a single V gene segment. An earlier analysis of a few hundred of the donors classified V segments as functional when productive rearrangements were above 56.7% and as segregating when the standard deviation between donors was above 5%. A statistical classification framework was developed to diagnose cytomegalovirus status using the catalog of TCR beta chain sequences. V and J gene assignment, in a later analysis, came from comparing TCR nucleotide sequences with IMGT/GENE-DB human TR gene sequences. The TCRdist pipeline was used in a later analysis to assign CDR3 sequences and most-parsimonious VDJ recombination scenarios. In a later analysis, every TCR beta chain was defined by the combination of its CDR3 amino acid sequence and its V-gene family, and reads without a unique V-gene family were dropped. A later analysis removed several hundred highly shared, low-generation-probability nucleotide sequences to deal with suspected cross-contamination and a sequencing artifact. In a later analysis, a clonal expansion index was calculated for each public chain from normalized within-repertoire ranks of inferred template counts. A later analysis computed generation probabilities with a VDJ recombination model fitted to out-of-frame rearrangements, and checked the results against IGoR. A later analysis scored TCR-TCR, TCR-HLA and TCR-CMV co-occurrence with hypergeometric tests, applying a repertoire-size bias correction to TCR pairs. In a later analysis, false discovery rates were estimated by permuting HLA or CMV assignments 20 times. In a later analysis, co-occurring TCRs were grouped using DBSCAN, and TCRdist sequence similarity was added for clustering within HLA-allele-positive subsets. Repertoires with fewer than 30,000 or more than 120,000 public chains, plus five repertoires with anomalous nucleotide sharing, were excluded from co-occurrence clustering. TCRdb's version of the immuneACCESS table is confined to in-frame rearrangements and falls short of the full clone set. An unresolved V gene accounts for under half of the shortfall where checked; the remainder is of unknown origin. V, J and clone size were drawn from that table, and D and trimming were deduced from the DNA. The sample contains approximately 130,000 clones, around 78% of them found a single time. Around 2% of the sample is in the top ten clones.

Sequencing used PBMCs. The sequence was obtained from a woman in her forties or fifties in good health and CMV-seronegative. The chain links TRBV28 with TRBJ2-3, with 7 bases aligning to TRBD1. The CDR3 reads as follows: CASSLTGVTDTQYF. The nucleotides are TGTGCCAGCAGTTTAACAGGGGTCACAGATACGCAGTATTTT.